This T cell receptor (beta chain) was profiled in a study of blood T cells in healthy people across ages. Alongside a J-beta primer mix, a sample-barcoded 5' primer served in a second PCR lasting about 6 to 12 cycles. Every single cDNA molecule received a tag from a template-switch adaptor with 12 random nucleotides. In TCRdb, the 5' RACE reads were re-called with MiXCR into one record per CDR3 protein. The data contain under 2,000,000 distinct CDR3 sequences, about 50% of them singletons. To note about this clonotype: The antigen remains unidentified.

Study conclusions and caveats: Observed TCR beta diversity per million T cells went down as age went up. This fall followed a roughly linear course with age.

The ends were cut back, 4 bases at V and 6 bases at J, with 9 bases in the middle. The germline gives CDR1 SQVTM, CDR2 ANQGSEA. The CDR3 loop spans 12 amino acids. The TCR was taken from a woman aged 40 to 49 in good health. Sequencing input: blood. The V call is TRBV29-1, the J call TRBJ1-4, with a possible D match to TRBD1 (5 bases). CDR3 residues: CSVGGRDEKLFF. The CDR3 nucleotides are TGCAGCGTTGGAGGCAGGGATGAAAAACTGTTTTTT.